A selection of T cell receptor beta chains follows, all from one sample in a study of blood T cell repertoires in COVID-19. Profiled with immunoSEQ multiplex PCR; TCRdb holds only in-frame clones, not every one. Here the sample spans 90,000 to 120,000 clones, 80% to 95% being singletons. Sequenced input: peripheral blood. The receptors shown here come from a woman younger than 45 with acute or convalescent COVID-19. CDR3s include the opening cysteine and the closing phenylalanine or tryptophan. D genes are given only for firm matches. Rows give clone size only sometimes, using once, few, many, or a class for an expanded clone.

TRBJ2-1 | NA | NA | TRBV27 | TGTGCCAGCAGCGACCCTCACCAGACAGGCTCCTACAATGAGCAGTTCTTC | CASSDPHQTGSYNEQFF
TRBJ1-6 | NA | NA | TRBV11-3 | TGTGCCAGCAGCCCCGGAGCACGGGATTCACCCCTCCACTTT | CASSPGARDSPLHF
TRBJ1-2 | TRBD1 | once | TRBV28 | TGTGCCAGCAGTCAAGGACAGGGGAGCTATGGCTACACCTTC | CASSQGQGSYGYTF
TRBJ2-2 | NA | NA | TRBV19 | TGTGCCAGTAGTATATCAGGGGCCGACGGGGAGCTGTTTTTT | CASSISGADGELFF
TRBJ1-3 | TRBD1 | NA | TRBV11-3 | TGTGCCAGCAACAGGGGTGGAAACACCATATATTTT | CASNRGGNTIYF
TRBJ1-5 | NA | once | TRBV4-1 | TGCGCCAGCAGCCCGCCAAGACAGGTTGGGGAGCCCCAGCATTTT | CASSPPRQVGEPQHF
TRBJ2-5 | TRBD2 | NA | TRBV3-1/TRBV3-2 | TGTGCCAGCAGCCAAGGACGGACTAGTCAAGAGACCCAGTACTTC | CASSQGRTSQETQYF
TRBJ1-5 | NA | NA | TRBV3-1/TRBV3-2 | TGTGCCAGCAGCCAAGGGGGCAGGGGATTGGGTCAGCCCCAGCATTTT | CASSQGGRGLGQPQHF
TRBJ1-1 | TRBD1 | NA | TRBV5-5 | TGTGCCAGCAGCTCGACGGACAGGGGATTAGCTGAAGCTTTCTTT | CASSSTDRGLAEAFF
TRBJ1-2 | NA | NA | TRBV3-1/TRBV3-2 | TGTGCCAGCAGCCAAGGCACAGGACAGAGCAACTATGGCTACACCTTC | CASSQGTGQSNYGYTF
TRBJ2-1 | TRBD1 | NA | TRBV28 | TGTGCCAGCAGTGTCGGGACAGCAAACAATGAGCAGTTCTTC | CASSVGTANNEQFF
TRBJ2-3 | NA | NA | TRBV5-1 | TGCGCCAGCACGAGGCAAGCTAGCACAGATACGCAGTATTTT | CASTRQASTDTQYF
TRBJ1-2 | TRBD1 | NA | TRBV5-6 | TGTGCCAGCAGCTCACTCGGGACAGATGGCTACACCTTC | CASSSLGTDGYTF
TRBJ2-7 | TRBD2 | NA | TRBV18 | TGTGCCAGCTCAAGGGCTAGCGGGTCCTACGAGCAGTACTTC | CASSRASGSYEQYF
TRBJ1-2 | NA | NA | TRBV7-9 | TGTGCCAGCAGCTTAGCGGACTATTATGGCTACACCTTC | CASSLADYYGYTF
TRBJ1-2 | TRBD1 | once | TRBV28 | TGTGCCAGCAGTCTCCTCCGGGACAGGGGTCTTCATGGCTACACCTTC | CASSLLRDRGLHGYTF
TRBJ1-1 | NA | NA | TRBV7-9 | TGTGCCAGCAGCCCCCCAGTGAACACTGAAGCTTTCTTT | CASSPPVNTEAFF
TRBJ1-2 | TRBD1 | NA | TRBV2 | TGTGCCAGCAGTGCCGGACAGGGAGGCTATGGCTACACCTTC | CASSAGQGGYGYTF
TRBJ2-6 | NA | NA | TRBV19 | TGTGCCAGTAGTATGCAGGCTCTGGGGGCCAACGTCCTGACTTTC | CASSMQALGANVLTF
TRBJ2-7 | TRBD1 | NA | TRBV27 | TGTGCCAGCAGGACGACAGGGGTCTACGAGCAGTACTTC | CASRTTGVYEQYF
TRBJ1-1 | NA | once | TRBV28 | TGTGCCAGCAGCCAGGGTGGTACGAGCACTGAAGCTTTCTTT | CASSQGGTSTEAFF
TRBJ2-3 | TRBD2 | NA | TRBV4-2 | TGTGCCAGCAGCCACGAGCTAGCGGGGGGCCGGGATACGCAGTATTTT | CASSHELAGGRDTQYF